The present TCR beta chain was sequenced within a study of PD-L1 blockade in urothelial cancer (dated by TCRdb to the late 2010s). Concerning the study at large: Therapy was started in 2014 for all patients, and atezolizumab 1,200 mg was administered intravenously every 3 weeks. Blood samples gave a median of about 150,000 T cells and 88,000 or so unique TCRs, with a median clonality of approximately 0.078. Pretreatment blood TCR-seq was available for about 28 patients, at least one posttreatment blood collection was obtained for about 24 patients, and tumor TCR-seq was available for about 24 patients. The study, an exploratory multi-omic analysis, examined somatic, immune and clinical correlates of response to PD-L1 blockade with atezolizumab in urothelial cancer. Patients had an ECOG performance status of 0 or 1 and had received between 0 and 3 prior chemotherapy regimens. Blood samples were analyzed at 3 weeks after treatment start (second dose) and at 6 weeks after treatment start. About 10 patients achieved durable clinical benefit and approximately 19 did not. Durable clinical benefit was defined as a progression-free survival longer than 6 months, and TCR features were additionally tested against progression-free survival and overall survival. Whole exome sequencing and RNA sequencing of pretreatment tumors were performed alongside TCR sequencing in the same patients. About nine tenths of the roughly 29 patients were identified as males with urothelial cancer of bladder origin, and a prior smoking history was reported by 18 of 29 patients. Pretreatment tumor samples, along with matched peripheral blood collected serially before and after atezolizumab treatment, underwent TCR sequencing.

For CDR1 and CDR2, the germline V gene (reference sequence) lists SGHKS and YYEKEE. Ends trimmed: V by 2 bases, J by 2 bases; bases unmatched to a gene: 7. From cysteine to phenylalanine, the CDR3 is 17 amino acids long. This entry keeps only the CDR3 DNA: 51 bases, framed from base 1. Regarding this clone: Its antigen remains unidentified. No base qualities exist here, and no much larger clone lies one base off it.

To estimate absolute template abundance from read counts, synthetic TCR analog templates were spiked into each PCR. Using the immunoSEQ assay, TCRbeta CDR3 regions were amplified from genomic DNA with bias-controlled V and J gene primers. Sequencing of rearranged TCRbeta segments was performed at approximately 20X coverage. As for the original processing: Clustering was used to correct sequencing errors, and CDR3s were annotated against IMGT so that V, D and J genes could be assigned. Downstream analyses used only productive TCRbeta rearrangements and left out out-of-frame or stop-codon sequences. Clonality was calculated as one minus the Shannon entropy normalized by the log of the number of unique productive sequences. Clones differing between time points or between blood and tumor were identified using Fisher's exact test with Benjamini-Hochberg correction, with an adjusted p below 0.01 applied as the threshold. TCRdb obtained this table from immuneACCESS and retained in-frame rearrangements with V and J assigned. These tables miss some clones; where compared with another copy, unresolved V genes account for less than half of the shortfall, and the remainder is unexplained. The DNA gave D and trimming, while V, J and clone size come from that table. The sample table shows 35,000 to 45,000 clones, and roughly nine tenths are seen once. The top ten clones comprise 7.3% of the sample.

The intended sense of this specimen's time point label: peripheral blood 6 weeks after treatment start. The cohort comprised 25 to 30 patients with locally advanced or metastatic urothelial carcinoma treated at Memorial Sloan Kettering on a trial protocol. Peripheral blood mononuclear cells were collected pretreatment and during treatment, with between 1 and 8 total time points per patient. The Qiagen DNeasy Blood extraction kit was used to purify genomic DNA from total PBMCs and tumor samples. PBMCs were collected pretreatment and during treatment, and were isolated and stored as previously described. Findings and caveats that apply to the study as a whole: Because the sample size was small (n of about 31) and many of the analyses were exploratory, the results are meant to be hypothesis-generating. At 3 weeks after the start of treatment, tumor-associated TCR clones in peripheral blood had expanded more in patients with durable benefit (n ≈ 24, p = 0.022). Improved progression-free and overall survival was associated with having pretreatment peripheral blood TCR clonality below the median.

This TCR was sampled from an older man with urothelial cancer. Here the chain combines TRBV5-5 and TRBJ2-1, with 10 bases in between that match TRBD2. The material sequenced was PBMCs, taken around atezolizumab (anti-PD-L1) treatment. In nucleotide form, the sequence is TGTGCCAGCAGCTTCCGTCTAGCGGGAGTAACCTACAATGAGCAGTTCTTC. It encodes CASSFRLAGVTYNEQFF.